This T cell receptor delta chain was sequenced for a study of γδ T cells in repeated Plasmodium falciparum infection listed by TCRdb under 2021. As for the study more broadly: The natural-infection arm enrolled Malian children exposed to intense seasonal malaria transmission, compared against age and gender matched Australian children. Samples were collected from controlled-infection subjects at baseline, immediately before selected infections, and 21 days after each infection. Four controlled human malaria infections were administered to about five malaria-naive U.S. adults over roughly 610 days by bites from P. falciparum NF54-infected Anopheles stephensi mosquitoes. The gammadelta TCR repertoires from Mali were analysed in two ways: cross-sectionally during periods with no transmission, and longitudinally across episodes of acute febrile malaria. The study examined how repeated Plasmodium falciparum infection shapes the human gammadelta T cell repertoire, using natural infection in Mali and controlled human malaria infection. The full study reports these points: Vgamma9/Vdelta2+ TCR repertoires kept a highly stable polyclonal repertoire across time and infection, and many TCRgamma sequences overlapped between individuals. In Vdelta2-negative gammadelta TCR repertoires, which were largely Vdelta1+, repeated controlled infections appeared to drive waves of new clonotype selection. Vdelta2-negative gammadelta TCR repertoires from Malian children appeared more clonally expanded, less diverse and less shared than those of Australian children. Analysis of inter-individual variability in gammadelta T cell responses was limited by the small size of the controlled-infection cohort. The Malian cohort came from a small rural village of predominantly one ethnic group, limiting generalizability.

Library preparation used multiplex PCR. Sequencer: Illumina MiSeq. Each sorted gammadelta T cell sample was sequenced for both the TCR gamma (TRG) and TCR delta (TRD) chains. For the original study's pipeline: Clonotype tree plots, accumulated frequency of the top 20 clonotypes, diversity index (DI) and D75 metrics were included in the repertoire analyses. Public reads were reanalyzed in TCRdb with CATT, and rows carrying the same DNA were merged afterwards. These V and J calls derive from TCRdb rather than the authors' analysis. The sample table lists roughly 93,000 delta-chain clones, 0.75% to 1% of them with a count of one. The ten largest clones add up to 9.6% of the sample. Inclusive of the bounding cysteine and phenylalanine, the CDR3 is 22 residues long. Here the CDR3 DNA is all that survives: 66 bases in frame from base 1. V has 6 bases trimmed and J has 0 bases trimmed; junction bases matching no gene number 19. From a lookup of the germline V gene, CDR1 and CDR2 are TSWWSYY and QGS.

This clone was seen many times. What antigen it recognizes has not been identified. Base qualities are missing; no much larger clone stands one base away. This CDR3 is also generated by other DNA sequences in the sample. For bulk TCR repertoire analysis, Vgamma9/Vdelta2+ and Vdelta2-negative gammadelta T cell populations were flow-sorted out of peripheral blood mononuclear cells. Sequencing was performed on gamma-delta T cells from blood. The rearranged chain carries TRDV1 and TRDJ3; 8 central nucleotides agree with TRDD3. This TCR derives from a pool of human donors (malaria-infected and uninfected, not separated). The nucleotide sequence is TGTGCTCTTGGCTTCCAACACGGGCCGACTGGGGGGGGCTCCTGGGACACCCGACAGATGTTTTTC. Translated, this gives CALGFQHGPTGGGSWDTRQMFF.